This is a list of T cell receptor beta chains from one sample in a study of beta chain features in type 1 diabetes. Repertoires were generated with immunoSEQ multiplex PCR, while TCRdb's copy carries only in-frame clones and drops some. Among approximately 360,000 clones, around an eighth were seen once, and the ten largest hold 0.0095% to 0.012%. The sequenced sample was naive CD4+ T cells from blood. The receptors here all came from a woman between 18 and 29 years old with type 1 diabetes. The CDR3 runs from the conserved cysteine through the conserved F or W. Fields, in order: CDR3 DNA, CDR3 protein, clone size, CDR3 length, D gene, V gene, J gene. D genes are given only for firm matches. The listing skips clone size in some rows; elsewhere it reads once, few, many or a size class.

TGTGCCAGCAGCTCCACAGGGCTTTACAATGAGCAGTTCTTC	CASSSTGLYNEQFF	few	14	-	TRBV11-2	TRBJ2-1
TGTGCCAGCTCGCAAAGACAGGGGGAGGCCTATGGCTACACCTTC	CASSQRQGEAYGYTF	few	15	TRBD1	TRBV18	TRBJ1-2
TGTGCCAGCAGCCCACACAGGGAAGCTTATAATTCACCCCTCCACTTT	CASSPHREAYNSPLHF	few	16	-	TRBV9	TRBJ1-6
TGTGCCAGCCCAAACAGGGTAGGGGGCTACACCTTC	CASPNRVGGYTF	few	12	-	TRBV6-5	TRBJ1-2
TGTGCCTGGAGTGTACTGAGTCTGGGCAGTGAGCAGTTCTTC	CAWSVLSLGSEQFF	once	14	-	TRBV30	TRBJ2-1
TGTGCCAGCCTGGATGGGGGGGCAGATACGCAGTATTTT	CASLDGGADTQYF	-	13	TRBD2	TRBV7-2	TRBJ2-3
TGTGCCAGCACCGGAGGTGTGAACACTGAAGCTTTCTTT	CASTGGVNTEAFF	-	13	-	TRBV11-2	TRBJ1-1
TGTGCCAGCAGCTCCCCCAAGACGCGGGAGCAGTACTTC	CASSSPKTREQYF	-	13	-	TRBV11-2	TRBJ2-7
TGTGCCAGCAGCCGACAGGGGATTTCCAATGAGCAGTTCTTC	CASSRQGISNEQFF	-	14	TRBD1	TRBV7-2	TRBJ2-1
TGTGCCAGCAGGCCGATAACTAGCGGGAGTAGTTCCTACAATGAGCAGTTCTTC	CASRPITSGSSSYNEQFF	few	18	TRBD2	TRBV28	TRBJ2-1
TGTGCCAGCAGCGTAACTCAGGGGTCCCTTGCTGTTACGCAGTATTTT	CASSVTQGSLAVTQYF	few	16	-	TRBV9	TRBJ2-3
TGTGCCATCCAAGAGGGGGGGGGCACTGAAGCTTTCTTT	CAIQEGGGTEAFF	few	13	-	TRBV10-3	TRBJ1-1
TGTGCCAGCAGCTTAGATCTGGGCGGGGGGTCCTACGAGCAGTACTTC	CASSLDLGGGSYEQYF	few	16	TRBD2	TRBV7-2	TRBJ2-7
TGTGCCAGCAGCTGGGGACAGGGGGGCACCGGGGAGCTGTTTTTT	CASSWGQGGTGELFF	few	15	TRBD1	TRBV7-2	TRBJ2-2
TGTGCCAGCAGGGGACTAGCGGCCTCCTACGAGCAGTACTTC	CASRGLAASYEQYF	-	14	TRBD2	TRBV2	TRBJ2-7
TGCGCCAGCAGCCAAGATACGATGGAGGGACCCTATGGCTACACCTTC	CASSQDTMEGPYGYTF	-	16	-	TRBV4-3	TRBJ1-2
TGTGCCAGCTCACCCGGACAGGAGGGATGGGCCCAGCATTTT	CASSPGQEGWAQHF	-	14	TRBD1	TRBV18	TRBJ1-5
TGTGCCAGCAGTGAGGCAGGGCCCTCTGGGGCCAACGTCCTGACTTTC	CASSEAGPSGANVLTF	-	16	-	TRBV2	TRBJ2-6
TGTGCCAGCACCGCGGAGAGTTTGGCCGGGGAGCTGTTTTTT	CASTAESLAGELFF	-	14	-	TRBV7-9	TRBJ2-2
TGTGCCAGCAGTGCCGGCGGGGGGGGTGGCAATGAGCAGTTCTTC	CASSAGGGGGNEQFF	-	15	TRBD2	TRBV28	TRBJ2-1
TGTGCCAGCAGTTTGGGGGCACCCCATCTTTTTAACTATGGCTACACCTTC	CASSLGAPHLFNYGYTF	-	17	-	TRBV27	TRBJ1-2
TGTGCCAGTACCCCAATAGCCGGAGGGGCAGACAGCAATCAGCCCCAGCATTTT	CASTPIAGGADSNQPQHF	few	18	-	TRBV19	TRBJ1-5
TGCAGCGTTCCAGGCAGGGGGGAGACCCAGTACTTC	CSVPGRGETQYF	few	12	TRBD1	TRBV29-1	TRBJ2-5
TGCGCCAGCAGCCAAGGGGGGGGCAAATCTGAGCAGTTCTTC	CASSQGGGKSEQFF	-	14	-	TRBV4-1	TRBJ2-1
TGTGCCAGCAGCTCCGGGGACAGCCAAGAGACCCAGTACTTC	CASSSGDSQETQYF	few	14	TRBD1	TRBV5-6	TRBJ2-5
TGCGCCAGCAGTCAGGAGGCAAAGAAAGCTTTCTTT	CASSQEAKKAFF	few	12	-	TRBV23-1	TRBJ1-1
TGTGCCATAGACAGGGTTTACGAGCAGTACTTC	CAIDRVYEQYF	-	11	TRBD1	TRBV19	TRBJ2-7
TGTGCCAGCAGCTATTTAGCTACCTGGGAGCTGTTTTTT	CASSYLATWELFF	-	13	-	TRBV7-8	TRBJ2-2
TGTGCCAGCAGTTCCGACAGGGGCCTGATCTATGGCTACACCTTC	CASSSDRGLIYGYTF	-	15	TRBD1	TRBV27	TRBJ1-2
TGTGCCAGCAGCAAGACGACAAGGGGAGGCACTGAAGCTTTCTTT	CASSKTTRGGTEAFF	-	15	-	TRBV27	TRBJ1-1
TGTGCCAGCTCACCATCGGACAGGGAGCAGTACTTC	CASSPSDREQYF	few	12	TRBD1	TRBV18	TRBJ2-7
TGTGCCAGCAGCTCGGACAGGCTTACTGAAGCTTTCTTT	CASSSDRLTEAFF	few	13	TRBD1	TRBV7-6	TRBJ1-1
TGTGCCAGTACATCTGGGGCGGGAAGTAATGAGCAGTTCTTC	CASTSGAGSNEQFF	-	14	-	TRBV19	TRBJ2-1
TGTGCCATCAGCTACACAGGGACTGGGGCCAACGTCCTGACTTTC	CAISYTGTGANVLTF	few	15	-	TRBV10-3	TRBJ2-6
TGTGCCAGTAGTATCACTCCAGATACGCAGTATTTT	CASSITPDTQYF	few	12	-	TRBV19	TRBJ2-3
TGTGCCAGCAGCTTAGGTTCGGGACTCCAAGAGACCCAGTACTTC	CASSLGSGLQETQYF	-	15	-	TRBV5-4	TRBJ2-5
TGTGCCAGCGTGGCAGGGCCGTACAATGAGCAGTTCTTC	CASVAGPYNEQFF	-	13	-	TRBV7-2	TRBJ2-1
TGTGCCAGCAGCCCAGCCAACAGGGGGCAAGGGGAAAAACTGTTTTTT	CASSPANRGQGEKLFF	few	16	TRBD1	TRBV7-2	TRBJ1-4
TGTGCCAGCAGCATCGGGACAGTAGCTGGCTACACCTTC	CASSIGTVAGYTF	-	13	TRBD1	TRBV5-6	TRBJ1-2
TGCGCCAGCAGTGAGTCCTCCCGGACTAGCGGGAGGGCCTACTACGAGCAGTACTTC	CASSESSRTSGRAYYEQYF	few	19	TRBD2	TRBV10-2	TRBJ2-7
TGTGCCAGCGGCCCCGCTTCTGGAAACACCATATATTTT	CASGPASGNTIYF	-	13	-	TRBV13	TRBJ1-3
TGTGCCAGCAGTTCTACGGGACAGGGACCTTACGAGCAGTACTTC	CASSSTGQGPYEQYF	few	15	TRBD1	TRBV2	TRBJ2-7
TGTGCCAGCAGCCGGCCCGACTATACGCAGTATTTT	CASSRPDYTQYF	-	12	-	TRBV5-6	TRBJ2-3
TGTGCCAGCTTAGCGGGGGGGAGCTCCTACGAGCAGTACTTC	CASLAGGSSYEQYF	-	14	TRBD2	TRBV10-3	TRBJ2-7
TGTGCCAGCAGCTTGACAGGGACCACTGAAGCTTTCTTT	CASSLTGTTEAFF	-	13	-	TRBV5-5	TRBJ1-1
TGTGCCAGCTCAGGCGGCGGGGATGGACAGCCCCAGCATTTT	CASSGGGDGQPQHF	-	14	-	TRBV18	TRBJ1-5
TGTGCCAGCAGTTACGAAGGGACTAGCGGTACAGATACGCAGTATTTT	CASSYEGTSGTDTQYF	few	16	TRBD2	TRBV6-5	TRBJ2-3
TGCAGCGTTGAAGGAGGCGGCTCTGGGGCCAACGTCCTGACTTTC	CSVEGGGSGANVLTF	-	15	-	TRBV29-1	TRBJ2-6
TGTGCCACCAGCATTACTGTAGTAGCCCACGAGCAGTACTTC	CATSITVVAHEQYF	-	14	-	TRBV15	TRBJ2-7